This T cell receptor (beta chain) was observed in a study of blood T cell repertoires in COVID-19. This clone was picked up a small number of times. Repertoires were generated with immunoSEQ multiplex PCR, while TCRdb's copy carries only in-frame clones and drops some. The table includes 200,000 to 250,000 clones, approximately 87% detected once. Germline V gene sequence: CDR1 MNHEY, CDR2 SVGAGI. Trimming took off 2 bases at V and 0 bases at J, with 11 bases between the two ends. The CDR3 consists of 15 residues. This sequence joins TRBV6-5 and TRBJ2-7; no definite D call. This TCR was sampled from a man in his 60s with acute or convalescent COVID-19. The sample comprised peripheral blood. The CDR3 region has the DNA TGTGCCAGCAGTTACACGCTGGGCAGCTCCTACGAGCAGTACTTC. Translating it yields CASSYTLGSSYEQYF.